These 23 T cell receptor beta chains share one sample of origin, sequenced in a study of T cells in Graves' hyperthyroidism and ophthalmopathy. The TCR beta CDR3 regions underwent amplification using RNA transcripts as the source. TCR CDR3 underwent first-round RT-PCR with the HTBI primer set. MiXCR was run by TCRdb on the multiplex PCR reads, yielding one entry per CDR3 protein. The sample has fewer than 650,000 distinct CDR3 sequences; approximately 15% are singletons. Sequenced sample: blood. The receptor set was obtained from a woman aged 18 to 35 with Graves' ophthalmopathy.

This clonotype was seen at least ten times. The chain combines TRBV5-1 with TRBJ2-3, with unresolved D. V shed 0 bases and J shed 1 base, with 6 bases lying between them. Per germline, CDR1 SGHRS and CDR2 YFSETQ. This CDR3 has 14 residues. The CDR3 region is CASSLDVGTDTQYF. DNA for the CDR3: TGCGCCAGCAGCTTGGATGTCGGCACAGATACGCAGTATTTT.

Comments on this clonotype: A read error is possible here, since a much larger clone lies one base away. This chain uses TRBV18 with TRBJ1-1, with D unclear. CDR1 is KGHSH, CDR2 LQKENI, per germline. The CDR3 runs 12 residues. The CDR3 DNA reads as TGTGCCAGCCCACCATTCCTCGCTGAAGCTTTCTTT. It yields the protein CASPPFLAEAFF.

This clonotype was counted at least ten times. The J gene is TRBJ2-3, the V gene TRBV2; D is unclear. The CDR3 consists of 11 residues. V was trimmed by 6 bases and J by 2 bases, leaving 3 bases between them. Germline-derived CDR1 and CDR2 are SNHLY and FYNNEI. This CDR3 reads CASSDTDTQYF. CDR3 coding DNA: TGTGCCAGCAGCGACACAGATACGCAGTATTTT.

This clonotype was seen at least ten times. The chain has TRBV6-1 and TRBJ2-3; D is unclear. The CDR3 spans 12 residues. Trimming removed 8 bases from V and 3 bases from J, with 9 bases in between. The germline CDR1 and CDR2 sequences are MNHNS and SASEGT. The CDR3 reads CASRKWTDTQYF. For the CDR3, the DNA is TGTGCCAGCCGAAAGTGGACAGATACGCAGTATTTT.

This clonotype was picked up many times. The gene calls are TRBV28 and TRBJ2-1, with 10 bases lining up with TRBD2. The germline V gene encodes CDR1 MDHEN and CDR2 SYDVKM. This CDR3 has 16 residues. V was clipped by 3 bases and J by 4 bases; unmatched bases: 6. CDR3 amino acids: CASSFSGRAQYNEQFF. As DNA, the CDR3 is TGTGCCAGCAGTTTCAGCGGGAGGGCCCAATACAATGAGCAGTTCTTC.

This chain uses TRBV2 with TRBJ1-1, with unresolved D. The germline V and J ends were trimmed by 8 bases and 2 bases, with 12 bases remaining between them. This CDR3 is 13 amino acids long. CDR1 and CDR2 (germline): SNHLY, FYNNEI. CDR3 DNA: TGTGCCAGCTCCGGGAACTATAACACTGAAGCTTTCTTT. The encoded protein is CASSGNYNTEAFF.

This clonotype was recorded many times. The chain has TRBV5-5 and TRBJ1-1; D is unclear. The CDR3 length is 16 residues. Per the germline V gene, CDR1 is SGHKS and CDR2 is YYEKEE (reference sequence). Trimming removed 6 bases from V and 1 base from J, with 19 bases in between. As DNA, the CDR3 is TGTGCCAGCAACGGGCCTTGGAGTAGCGCGAACACTGAAGCTTTCTTT. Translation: CASNGPWSSANTEAFF. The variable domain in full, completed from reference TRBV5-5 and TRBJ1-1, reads DAGVTQSPTHLIKTRGQQVTLRCSPISGHKSVSWYQQVLGQGPQFIFQYYEKEERGRGNFPDRFSARQFPNYSSELNVNALLLGDSALYLCASNGPWSSANTEAFFGQGTRLTVV.

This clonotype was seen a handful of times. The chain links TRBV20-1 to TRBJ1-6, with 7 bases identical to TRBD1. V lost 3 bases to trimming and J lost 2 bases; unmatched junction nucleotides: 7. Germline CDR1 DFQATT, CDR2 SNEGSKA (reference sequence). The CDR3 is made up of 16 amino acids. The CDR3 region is CSARERDRAYNSPLHF. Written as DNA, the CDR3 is TGCAGTGCTAGGGAAAGAGACAGGGCCTATAATTCACCCCTCCACTTT.

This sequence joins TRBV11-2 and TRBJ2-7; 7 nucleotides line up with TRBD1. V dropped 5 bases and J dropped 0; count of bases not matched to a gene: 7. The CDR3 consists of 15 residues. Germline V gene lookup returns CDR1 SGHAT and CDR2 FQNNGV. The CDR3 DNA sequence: TGTGCCAGCAGCATAAGACAGGGAGCCTCCTACGAGCAGTACTTC. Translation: CASSIRQGASYEQYF.

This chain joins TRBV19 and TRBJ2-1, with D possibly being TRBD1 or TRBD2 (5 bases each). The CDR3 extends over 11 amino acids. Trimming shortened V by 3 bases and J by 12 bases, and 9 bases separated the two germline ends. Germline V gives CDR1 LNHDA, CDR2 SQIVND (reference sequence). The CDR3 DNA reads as TGTGCCAGTAGTATCCGGGACGTGCAGTTCTTC. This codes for CASSIRDVQFF. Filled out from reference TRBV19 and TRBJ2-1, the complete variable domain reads DGGITQSPKYLFRKEGQNVTLSCEQNLNHDAMYWYRQDPGQGLRLIYYSQIVNDFQKGDIAEGYSVSREKKESFPLTVTSAQKNPTAFYLCASSIRDVQFFGPGTRLTVL.

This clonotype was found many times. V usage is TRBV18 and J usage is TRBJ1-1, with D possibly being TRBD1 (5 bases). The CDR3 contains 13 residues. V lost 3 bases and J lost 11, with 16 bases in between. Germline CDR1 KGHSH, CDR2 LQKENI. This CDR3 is CASSPNRGGSAFF. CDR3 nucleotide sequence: TGTGCCAGCTCACCCAATCGGGGGGGGAGTGCTTTCTTT.

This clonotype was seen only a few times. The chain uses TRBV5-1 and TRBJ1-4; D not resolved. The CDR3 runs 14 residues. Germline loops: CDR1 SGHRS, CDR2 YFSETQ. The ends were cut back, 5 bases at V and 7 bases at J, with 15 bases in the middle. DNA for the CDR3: TGCGCCAGCAGTCGCAACGGATATCCTGAAAAACTGTTTTTT. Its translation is CASSRNGYPEKLFF. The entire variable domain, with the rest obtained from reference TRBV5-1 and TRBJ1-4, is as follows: KAGVTQTPRYLIKTRGQQVTLSCSPISGHRSVSWYQQTPGQGLQFLFEYFSETQRNKGNFPGRFSGRQFSNSRSEMNVSTLELGDSALYLCASSRNGYPEKLFFGSGTQLSVL.

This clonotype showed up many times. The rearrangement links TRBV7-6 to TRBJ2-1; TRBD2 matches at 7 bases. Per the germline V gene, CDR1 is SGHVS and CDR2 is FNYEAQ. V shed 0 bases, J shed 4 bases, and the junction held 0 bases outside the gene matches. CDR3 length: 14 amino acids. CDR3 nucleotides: TGTGCCAGCAGCTTAGCGCGGGGGTACAATGAGCAGTTCTTC. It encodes CASSLARGYNEQFF.

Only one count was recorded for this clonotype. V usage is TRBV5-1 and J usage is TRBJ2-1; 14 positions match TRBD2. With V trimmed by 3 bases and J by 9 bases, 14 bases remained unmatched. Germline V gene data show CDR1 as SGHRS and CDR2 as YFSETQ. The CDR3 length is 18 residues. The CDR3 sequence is CASSSVANPGLAGAEQFF. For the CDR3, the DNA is TGCGCCAGCAGCTCCGTAGCTAATCCGGGACTAGCGGGAGCTGAGCAGTTCTTC.

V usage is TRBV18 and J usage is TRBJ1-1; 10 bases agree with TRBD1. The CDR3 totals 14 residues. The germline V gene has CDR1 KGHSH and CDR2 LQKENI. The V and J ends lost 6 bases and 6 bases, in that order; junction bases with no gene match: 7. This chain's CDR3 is CASSDRGLAAEAFF. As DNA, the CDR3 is TGTGCCAGCTCCGACAGGGGGCTCGCGGCTGAAGCTTTCTTT.

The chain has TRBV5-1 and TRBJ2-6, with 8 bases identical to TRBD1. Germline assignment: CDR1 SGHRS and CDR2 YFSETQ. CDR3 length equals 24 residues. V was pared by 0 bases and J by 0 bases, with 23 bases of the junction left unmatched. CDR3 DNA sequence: TGCGCCAGCAGCTTGGCCCGGGTGTGGGACGGACAGGGTTTTAGGAGCTCTGGGGCCAACGTCCTGACTTTC. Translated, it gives CASSLARVWDGQGFRSSGANVLTF.

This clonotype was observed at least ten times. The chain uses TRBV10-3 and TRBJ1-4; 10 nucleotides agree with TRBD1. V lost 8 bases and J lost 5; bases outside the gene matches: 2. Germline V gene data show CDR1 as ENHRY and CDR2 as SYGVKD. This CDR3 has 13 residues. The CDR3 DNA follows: TGTGCCATCGGACAGGGGGGAAATGAAAAACTGTTTTTT. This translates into CAIGQGGNEKLFF.

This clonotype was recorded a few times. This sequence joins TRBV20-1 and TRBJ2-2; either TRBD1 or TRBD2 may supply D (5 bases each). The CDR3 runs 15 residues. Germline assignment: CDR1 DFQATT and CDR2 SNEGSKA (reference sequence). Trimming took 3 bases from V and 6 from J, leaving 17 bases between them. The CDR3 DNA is TGCAGTGCTAGGAAGGGGAGAGGGGACGCCGGGGAGCTGTTTTTT. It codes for CSARKGRGDAGELFF.

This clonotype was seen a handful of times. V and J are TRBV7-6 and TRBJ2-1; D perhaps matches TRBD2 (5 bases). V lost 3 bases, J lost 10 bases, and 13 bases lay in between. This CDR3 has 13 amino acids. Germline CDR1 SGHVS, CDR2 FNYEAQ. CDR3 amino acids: CASSLRETAEQFF. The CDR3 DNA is TGTGCCAGCAGCTTGAGGGAAACAGCGGAGCAGTTCTTC.

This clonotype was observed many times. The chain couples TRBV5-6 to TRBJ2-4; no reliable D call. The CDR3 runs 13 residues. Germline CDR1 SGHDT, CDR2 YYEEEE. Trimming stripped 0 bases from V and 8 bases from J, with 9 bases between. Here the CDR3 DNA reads TGTGCCAGCAGCTTGGAGGACCGCTACATTCAGTACTTC. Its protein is CASSLEDRYIQYF. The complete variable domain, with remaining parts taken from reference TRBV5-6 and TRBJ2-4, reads DAGVTQSPTHLIKTRGQQVTLRCSPKSGHDTVSWYQQALGQGPQFIFQYYEEEERQRGNFPDRFSGHQFPNYSSELNVNALLLGDSALYLCASSLEDRYIQYFGAGTRLSVL.

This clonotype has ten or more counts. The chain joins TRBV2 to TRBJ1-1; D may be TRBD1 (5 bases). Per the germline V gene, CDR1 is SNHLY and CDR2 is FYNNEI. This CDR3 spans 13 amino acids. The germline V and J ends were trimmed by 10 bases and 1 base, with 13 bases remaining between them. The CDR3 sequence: CATGQGKNTEAFF. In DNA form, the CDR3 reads TGTGCCACTGGGCAGGGAAAGAACACTGAAGCTTTCTTT.

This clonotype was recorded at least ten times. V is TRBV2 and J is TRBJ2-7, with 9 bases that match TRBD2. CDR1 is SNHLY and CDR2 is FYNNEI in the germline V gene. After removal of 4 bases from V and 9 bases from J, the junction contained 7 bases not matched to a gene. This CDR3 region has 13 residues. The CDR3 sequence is CASSGYKAGGQYF. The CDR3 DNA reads TGTGCCAGCAGTGGATATAAAGCGGGAGGGCAGTACTTC.

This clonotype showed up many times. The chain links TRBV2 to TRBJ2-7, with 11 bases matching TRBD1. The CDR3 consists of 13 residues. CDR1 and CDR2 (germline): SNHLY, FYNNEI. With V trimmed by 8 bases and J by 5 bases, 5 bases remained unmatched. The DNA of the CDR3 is TGTGCCAGCGGTGGACAGGGGGCAAACGAGCAGTACTTC. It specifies CASGGQGANEQYF.